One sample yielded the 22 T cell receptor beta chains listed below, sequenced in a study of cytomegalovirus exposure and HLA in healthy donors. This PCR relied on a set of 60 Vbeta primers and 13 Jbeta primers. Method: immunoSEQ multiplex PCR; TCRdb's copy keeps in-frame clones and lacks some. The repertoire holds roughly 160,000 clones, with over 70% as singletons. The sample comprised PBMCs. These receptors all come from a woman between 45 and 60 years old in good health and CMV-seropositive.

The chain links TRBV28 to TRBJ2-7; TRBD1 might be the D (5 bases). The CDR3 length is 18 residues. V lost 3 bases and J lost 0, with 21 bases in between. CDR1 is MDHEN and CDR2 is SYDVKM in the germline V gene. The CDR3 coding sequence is TGTGCCAGCAGTTTCCCACTGGACATCTTCGCGAGCTCCTACGAGCAGTACTTC. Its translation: CASSFPLDIFASSYEQYF. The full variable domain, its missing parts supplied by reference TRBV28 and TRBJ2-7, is DVKVTQSSRYLVKRTGEKVFLECVQDMDHENMFWYRQDPGLGLRLIYFSYDVKMKEKGDIPEGYSVSREKKERFSLILESASTNQTSMYLCASSFPLDIFASSYEQYFGPGTRLTVT.

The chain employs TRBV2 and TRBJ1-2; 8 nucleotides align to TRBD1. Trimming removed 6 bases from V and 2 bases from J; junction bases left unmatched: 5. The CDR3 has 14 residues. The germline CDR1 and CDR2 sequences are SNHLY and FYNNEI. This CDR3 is CASREGQANYGYTF. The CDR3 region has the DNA TGTGCCAGCAGGGAGGGACAGGCGAACTATGGCTACACCTTC. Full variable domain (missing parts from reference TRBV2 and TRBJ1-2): EPEVTQTPSHQVTQMGQEVILRCVPISNHLYFYWYRQILGQKVEFLVSFYNNEISEKSEIFDDQFSVERPDGSNFTLKIRSTKLEDSAMYFCASREGQANYGYTFGSGTRLTVV.

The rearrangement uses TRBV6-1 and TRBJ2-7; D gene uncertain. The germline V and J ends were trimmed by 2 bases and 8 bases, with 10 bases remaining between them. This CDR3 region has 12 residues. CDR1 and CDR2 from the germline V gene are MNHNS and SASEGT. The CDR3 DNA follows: TGTGCCAGCAGTGAAAGAGTCTCGAAGCAGTACTTC. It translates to CASSERVSKQYF.

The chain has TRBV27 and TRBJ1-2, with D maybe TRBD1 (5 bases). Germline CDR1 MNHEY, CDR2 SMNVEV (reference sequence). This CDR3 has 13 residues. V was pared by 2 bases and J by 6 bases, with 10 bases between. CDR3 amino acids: CASSLVAGNGYTF. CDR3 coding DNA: TGTGCCAGCAGTTTAGTGGCAGGGAATGGCTACACCTTC.

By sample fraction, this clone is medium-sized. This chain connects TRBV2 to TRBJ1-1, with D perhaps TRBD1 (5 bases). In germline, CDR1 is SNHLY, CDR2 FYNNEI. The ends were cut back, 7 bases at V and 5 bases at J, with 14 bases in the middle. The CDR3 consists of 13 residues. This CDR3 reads CASTAGVRTEAFF. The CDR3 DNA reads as TGTGCCAGCACTGCGGGGGTGAGGACTGAAGCTTTCTTT.

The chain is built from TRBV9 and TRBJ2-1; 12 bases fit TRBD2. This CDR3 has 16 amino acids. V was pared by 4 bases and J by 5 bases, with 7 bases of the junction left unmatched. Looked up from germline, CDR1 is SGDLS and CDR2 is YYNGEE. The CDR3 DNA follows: TGTGCCAGCAGCCCCCGACTAGCGGGGGTCAACAATGAGCAGTTCTTC. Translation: CASSPRLAGVNNEQFF. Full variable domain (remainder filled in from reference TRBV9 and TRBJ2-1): DSGVTQTPKHLITATGQRVTLRCSPRSGDLSVYWYQQSLDQGLQFLIQYYNGEERAKGNILERFSAQQFPDLHSELNLSSLELGDSALYFCASSPRLAGVNNEQFFGPGTRLTVL.

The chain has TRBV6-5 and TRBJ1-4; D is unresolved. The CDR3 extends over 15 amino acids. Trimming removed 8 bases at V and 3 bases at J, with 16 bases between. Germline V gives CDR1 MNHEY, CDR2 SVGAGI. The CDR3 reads CASSYSWQANEKLFF. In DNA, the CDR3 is TGTGCCAGCTCCTACTCGTGGCAGGCTAATGAAAAACTGTTTTTT.

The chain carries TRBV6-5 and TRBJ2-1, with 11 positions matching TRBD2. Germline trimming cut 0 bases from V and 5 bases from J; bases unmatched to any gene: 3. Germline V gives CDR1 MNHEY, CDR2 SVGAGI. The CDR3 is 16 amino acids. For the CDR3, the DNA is TGTGCCAGCAGTTACTCGACTAGCGGGGCCCACAATGAGCAGTTCTTC. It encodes CASSYSTSGAHNEQFF.

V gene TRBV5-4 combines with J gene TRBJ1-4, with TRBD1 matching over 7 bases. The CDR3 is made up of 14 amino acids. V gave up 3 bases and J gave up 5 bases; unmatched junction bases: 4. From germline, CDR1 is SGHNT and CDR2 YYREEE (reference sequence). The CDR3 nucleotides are TGTGCCAGCAGCTCCCCGGGACAGAATGAAAAACTGTTTTTT. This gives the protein CASSSPGQNEKLFF.

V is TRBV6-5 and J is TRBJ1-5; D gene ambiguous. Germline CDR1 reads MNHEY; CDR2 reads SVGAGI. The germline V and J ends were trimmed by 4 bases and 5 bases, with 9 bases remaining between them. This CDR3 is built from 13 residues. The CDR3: CASSSTNYQPQHF. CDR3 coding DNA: TGTGCCAGCAGTTCGACAAACTATCAGCCCCAGCATTTT.

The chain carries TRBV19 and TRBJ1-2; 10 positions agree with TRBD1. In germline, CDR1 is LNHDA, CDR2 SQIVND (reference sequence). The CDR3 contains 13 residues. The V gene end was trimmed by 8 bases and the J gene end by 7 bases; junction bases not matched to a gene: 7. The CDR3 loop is CASATGGSSGYTF. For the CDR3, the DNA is TGTGCCAGTGCGACAGGGGGCTCCAGTGGCTACACCTTC. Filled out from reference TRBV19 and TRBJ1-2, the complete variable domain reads DGGITQSPKYLFRKEGQNVTLSCEQNLNHDAMYWYRQDPGQGLRLIYYSQIVNDFQKGDIAEGYSVSREKKESFPLTVTSAQKNPTAFYLCASATGGSSGYTFGSGTRLTVV.

CDR3 sequence: CAWSPLSGGADTQYF. The CDR3 bases are TGTGCCTGGAGTCCCTTATCAGGGGGTGCAGATACGCAGTATTTT. This chain links TRBV30 with TRBJ2-3; TRBD1 agrees at 7 bases. The J segment lost 4 bases and the V segment lost 2 bases, leaving 9 bases of the junction unmatched. In germline, CDR1 is GTSNPN, CDR2 SVGIG (reference sequence). The CDR3 covers 15 residues.

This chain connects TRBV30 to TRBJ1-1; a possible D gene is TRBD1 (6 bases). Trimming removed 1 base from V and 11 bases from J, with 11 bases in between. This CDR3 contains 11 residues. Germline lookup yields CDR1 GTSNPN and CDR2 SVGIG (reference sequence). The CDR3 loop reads CAWSAQTGAFF. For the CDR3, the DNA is TGTGCCTGGAGTGCCCAGACAGGCGCTTTCTTT.

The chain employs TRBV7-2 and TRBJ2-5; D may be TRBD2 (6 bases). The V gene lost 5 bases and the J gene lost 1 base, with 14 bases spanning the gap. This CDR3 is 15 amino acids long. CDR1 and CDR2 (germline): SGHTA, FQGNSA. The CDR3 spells CASSPVGGLQETQYF. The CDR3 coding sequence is TGTGCCAGCAGCCCAGTGGGGGGACTCCAAGAGACCCAGTACTTC.

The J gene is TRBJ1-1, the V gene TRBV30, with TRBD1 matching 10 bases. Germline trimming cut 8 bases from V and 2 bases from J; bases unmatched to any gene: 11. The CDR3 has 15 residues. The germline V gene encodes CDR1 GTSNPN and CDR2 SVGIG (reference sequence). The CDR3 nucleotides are TGTGCCGCAGACAGGGGGCTTAGGTTTAACACTGAAGCTTTCTTT. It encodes CAADRGLRFNTEAFF.

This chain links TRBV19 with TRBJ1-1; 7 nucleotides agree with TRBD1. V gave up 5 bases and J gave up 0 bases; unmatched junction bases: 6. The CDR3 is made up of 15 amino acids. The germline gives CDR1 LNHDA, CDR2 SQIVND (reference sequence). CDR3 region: CASSPGQTMNTEAFF. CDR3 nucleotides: TGTGCCAGTAGTCCGGGACAGACCATGAACACTGAAGCTTTCTTT.

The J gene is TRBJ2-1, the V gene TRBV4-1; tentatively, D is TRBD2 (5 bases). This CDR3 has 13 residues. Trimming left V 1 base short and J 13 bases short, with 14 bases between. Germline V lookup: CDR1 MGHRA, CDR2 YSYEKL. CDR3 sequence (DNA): TGCGCCAGCAGCCAAGGCGAAGCGGCTATCCAGTTCTTC. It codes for CASSQGEAAIQFF.

DNA of the CDR3: TGTGCCAGCAGTGATAACCCTACTAGCACAGATACGCAGTATTTT. It yields the protein CASSDNPTSTDTQYF. The gene calls are TRBV6-1 and TRBJ2-3; no clear D. V shed 3 bases and J shed 0 bases, with 10 bases lying between them. The CDR3 runs to 15 residues. Germline CDR1 is MNHNS and CDR2 is SASEGT.

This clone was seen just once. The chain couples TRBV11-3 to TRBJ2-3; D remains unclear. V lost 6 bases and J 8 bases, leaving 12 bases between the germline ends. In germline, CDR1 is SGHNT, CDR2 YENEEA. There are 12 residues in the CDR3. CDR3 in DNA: TGTGCCAGCAGTCCGAGCGTCGGTACGCAGTATTTT. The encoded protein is CASSPSVGTQYF. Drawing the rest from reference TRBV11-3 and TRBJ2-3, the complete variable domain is EAGVVQSPRYKIIEKKQPVAFWCNPISGHNTLYWYLQNLGQGPELLIRYENEEAVDDSQLPKDRFSAERLKGVDSTLKIQPAELGDSAVYLCASSPSVGTQYFGPGTRLTVL.

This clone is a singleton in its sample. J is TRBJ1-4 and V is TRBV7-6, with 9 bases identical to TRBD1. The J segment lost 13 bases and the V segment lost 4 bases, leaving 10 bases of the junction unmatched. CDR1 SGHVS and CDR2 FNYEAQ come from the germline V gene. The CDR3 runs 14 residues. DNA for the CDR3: TGTGCCAGCAGCTACTCCGAGGGACAGGGTAGACTGTTTTTT. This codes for CASSYSEGQGRLFF.

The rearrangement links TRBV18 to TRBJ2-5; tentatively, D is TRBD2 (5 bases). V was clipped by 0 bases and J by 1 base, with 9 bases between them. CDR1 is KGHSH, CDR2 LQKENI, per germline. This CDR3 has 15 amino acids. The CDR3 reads CASSPPGGGQETQYF. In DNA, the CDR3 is TGTGCCAGCTCACCACCGGGCGGAGGCCAAGAGACCCAGTACTTC.

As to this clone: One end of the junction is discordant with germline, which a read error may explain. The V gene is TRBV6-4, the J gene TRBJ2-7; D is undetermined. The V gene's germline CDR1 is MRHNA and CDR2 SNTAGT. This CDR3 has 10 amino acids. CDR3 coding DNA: TGTGCCAGCAGCCACCAATATCGACTGTTC. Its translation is CASSHQYRLF.